Each of the 17 T cell receptor beta chains below was sequenced from the same sample in a study of cytomegalovirus exposure and HLA in healthy donors. The PCR ran on 60 Vbeta and 13 Jbeta primers. This table comes from immunoSEQ multiplex PCR, and its TCRdb copy is limited to in-frame clones, with some not included. The sample records hundreds of thousands of clones, about 89% being singletons. Sequenced input: PBMCs. The origin of the receptors is a woman under 30 in good health and CMV-seronegative.

This chain links TRBV5-1 with TRBJ1-1; 8 bases fit TRBD1. The CDR3 runs 15 residues. V lost 0 bases and J lost 4; bases outside the gene matches: 5. The germline gives CDR1 SGHRS, CDR2 YFSETQ. This CDR3 reads CASSLDTTGGTEAFF. The CDR3 DNA follows: TGCGCCAGCAGCTTGGATACAACAGGGGGCACTGAAGCTTTCTTT.

V usage is TRBV10-3 and J usage is TRBJ2-7, with 7 positions matching TRBD1. Per germline, CDR1 ENHRY and CDR2 SYGVKD. CDR3 size: 14 residues. V dropped 5 bases and J dropped 6; count of bases not matched to a gene: 10. The CDR3, as DNA: TGTGCCATCAGTAACCAGGGGGTTTGGGGCGAGCAGTACTTC. As protein: CAISNQGVWGEQYF.

The chain carries TRBV5-1 and TRBJ2-1; 15 bases are a match to TRBD2. Germline V gene lookup returns CDR1 SGHRS and CDR2 YFSETQ. The CDR3 has 15 amino acids. V lost 4 bases, J lost 9 bases, and 5 bases stayed unmatched. The CDR3 nucleotides read TGCGCCAGCAGCGTGGGACTAGCGGGGGGAGGTGAGCAGTTCTTC. Protein sequence: CASSVGLAGGGEQFF.

The chain employs TRBV5-4 and TRBJ1-2; 7 bases line up with TRBD1. Per the germline V gene, CDR1 is SGHNT and CDR2 is YYREEE (reference sequence). This CDR3 is built from 13 residues. The trim removed 5 bases at V and 6 bases at J, leaving 7 bases unmatched. The CDR3 DNA follows: TGTGCCAGCAGTTCAGACAGGGTAGATGGCTACACCTTC. Residues: CASSSDRVDGYTF. Full variable domain (rest looked up from reference TRBV5-4 and TRBJ1-2): ETGVTQSPTHLIKTRGQQVTLRCSSQSGHNTVSWYQQALGQGPQFIFQYYREEENGRGNFPPRFSGLQFPNYSSELNVNALELDDSALYLCASSSDRVDGYTFGSGTRLTVV.

The genes are TRBV5-1 and TRBJ2-5, with 13 nucleotides matching TRBD2. The CDR3 has 13 residues. Germline CDR1 and CDR2: SGHRS and YFSETQ. With 5 bases clipped from V and 11 bases from J, the junction kept 6 bases outside the gene matches. This CDR3 reads CASREGLAGPQYF. CDR3 sequence (DNA): TGCGCCAGCAGGGAGGGACTAGCGGGGCCGCAGTACTTC.

The genes are TRBV7-9 and TRBJ2-1; D might be TRBD2 (6 bases). CDR1 SEHNR and CDR2 FQNEAQ come from the germline V gene (reference sequence). The CDR3 loop spans 15 amino acids. Between the trimmed V and J ends, which lost 6 bases and 4 bases, there was a span of 16 bases. The CDR3 sequence is CASSYRAGVYNEQFF. Written as DNA, the CDR3 is TGTGCCAGCAGTTACAGAGCGGGCGTATACAATGAGCAGTTCTTC.

The rearrangement joins TRBV6-5 to TRBJ2-5; 9 nucleotides align to TRBD1. V shed 2 bases, J shed 4 bases, and the junction held 5 bases outside the gene matches. There are 15 residues in the CDR3. CDR1 and CDR2 from the germline V gene are MNHEY and SVGAGI. DNA of the CDR3: TGTGCCAGCAGTTACGGGACAGGGACCTCAGAGACCCAGTACTTC. It codes for CASSYGTGTSETQYF.

CDR3 in amino acids: CASSPGQPNYGYTF. The CDR3 DNA is TGCGCCAGCAGCCCCGGACAGCCTAACTATGGCTACACCTTC. This chain links TRBV5-1 with TRBJ1-2; D perhaps matches TRBD1 (6 bases). This CDR3 region has 14 residues. Trimming pared 4 bases from V and 0 bases from J, leaving 10 bases between. The germline V gene encodes CDR1 SGHRS and CDR2 YFSETQ. Full variable domain (remainder filled in from reference TRBV5-1 and TRBJ1-2): KAGVTQTPRYLIKTRGQQVTLSCSPISGHRSVSWYQQTPGQGLQFLFEYFSETQRNKGNFPGRFSGRQFSNSRSEMNVSTLELGDSALYLCASSPGQPNYGYTFGSGTRLTVV.

The chain couples TRBV7-9 to TRBJ1-2; weak D call: TRBD1 (5 bases). The germline CDR1 and CDR2 sequences are SEHNR and FQNEAQ (reference sequence). The V and J ends lost 4 bases and 2 bases respectively, with 11 bases between them. CDR3 size: 14 residues. The CDR3 DNA follows: TGTGCCAGCAGCTCCCTAGGGGTGAACTATGGCTACACCTTC. Translated, it gives CASSSLGVNYGYTF.

This clone was observed once. V usage is TRBV4-3 and J usage is TRBJ2-2; D is perhaps TRBD2 (5 bases). The CDR3 is 18 amino acids. Germline-derived CDR1 and CDR2 are LGHNA and YSLEER. V gave up 0 bases and J gave up 2 bases, with 16 bases separating them. CDR3 region: CASSQDGVFGDNTGELFF. The CDR3 nucleotides read TGCGCCAGCAGCCAAGATGGGGTTTTCGGGGATAACACCGGGGAGCTGTTTTTT.

V is TRBV7-2 and J is TRBJ1-2; D remains unclear. This CDR3 is built from 14 residues. Germline values: CDR1 SGHTA, CDR2 FQGNSA. V shed 1 base and J shed 2 bases, with 8 bases lying between them. CDR3 sequence: CASSLVPLNYGYTF. The CDR3 region has the DNA TGTGCCAGCAGCTTAGTCCCACTGAACTATGGCTACACCTTC.

Concerning this clone itself: The junction shows a germline mismatch at one end, possibly a read error. This sequence joins TRBV4-3 and TRBJ1-5; no definite D call. The CDR3 totals 15 residues. Germline CDR1 is LGHNA and CDR2 is YSLEER. The CDR3 sequence is CASSQVLTSNQPQHF. Here the CDR3 DNA reads TGCGCCAGCAGCCAAGTCTTAACTAGCAATCAGCCTCAGCATTTT.

This chain links TRBV29-1 with TRBJ2-7, with D perhaps TRBD2 (5 bases). The CDR3 is 13 amino acids. The germline V gene has CDR1 SQVTM and CDR2 ANQGSEA. V was pared by 0 bases and J by 4 bases, with 10 bases between. The CDR3 reads CSVEDPGSYEQYF. In nucleotides, the CDR3 is TGCAGCGTTGAAGATCCGGGGAGTTACGAGCAGTACTTC.

The rearrangement joins TRBV9 to TRBJ1-4; a possible D gene is TRBD1 (5 bases). The V gene lost 5 bases and the J gene lost 0 bases, with 14 bases spanning the gap. Germline V lookup: CDR1 SGDLS, CDR2 YYNGEE. This CDR3 has 16 residues. In DNA form, the CDR3 reads TGTGCCAGCAGTGATCAATCGGGGGCAACTAATGAAAAACTGTTTTTT. This sequence encodes CASSDQSGATNEKLFF.

Here the CDR3 reads CASNPLAGGSGEQFF. The CDR3 DNA follows: TGCGCCAGCAACCCACTAGCGGGAGGGTCGGGGGAGCAGTTCTTC. V usage is TRBV5-1 and J usage is TRBJ2-1, with 13 bases identical to TRBD2. The CDR3 sequence is 15 residues long. Germline assignment: CDR1 SGHRS and CDR2 YFSETQ. Germline trimming cut 6 bases from V and 10 bases from J; bases unmatched to any gene: 10.

This rearrangement joins TRBV19 to TRBJ2-7, with D possibly being TRBD1 (7 bases). From germline, CDR1 is LNHDA and CDR2 SQIVND (reference sequence). V lost 5 bases and J lost 5, with 19 bases in between. CDR3 length equals 15 residues. The CDR3 loop is CASSLGSGGLDEQYF. Here the CDR3 DNA reads TGTGCCAGTAGTCTGGGGTCAGGGGGGCTGGACGAGCAGTACTTC.

CDR3 region: CASSPGGNSGNTIYF. The CDR3 nucleotides are TGCGCCAGCAGCCCGGGGGGTAACTCTGGAAACACCATATATTTT. The chain recombines TRBV5-1 with TRBJ1-3; a possible D gene is TRBD1 (5 bases). The V end lost 4 bases, the J end lost 0 bases, and 11 bases lay between the germline ends. The CDR3 length is 15 residues. The germline V gene has CDR1 SGHRS and CDR2 YFSETQ.